This passage covers 30 T cell receptor beta chains from one sample sequenced in a study of early T cells in non-severe SARS-CoV-2 infection. TCRdb recomputed calls from the 5' RACE reads with MiXCR, one row per CDR3 protein. Seen here are 66,000 or so distinct CDR3 sequences, 10% to 12% observed once, and the top ten hold 1.7%. The sequenced sample was whole blood. The source is an adult who was a healthcare worker with PCR-confirmed SARS-CoV-2 infection or an uninfected control (not recorded which).

This clonotype came up many times. V gene TRBV20-1 combines with J gene TRBJ1-2; D remains unclear. Trimming stripped 4 bases from V and 4 bases from J, with 7 bases between. The CDR3 is 11 amino acids. Germline V lookup: CDR1 DFQATT, CDR2 SNEGSKA (reference sequence). This CDR3 reads CSAKDFYGYTF. As DNA, the CDR3 is TGCAGTGCTAAGGACTTCTATGGCTACACCTTC.

This clonotype was recorded at least ten times. The chain combines TRBV10-2 with TRBJ1-1; weak D call: TRBD1 (5 bases). The CDR3 has 16 amino acids. Germline loops: CDR1 WSHSY, CDR2 SAAADI. V lost 1 base and J lost 5, with 17 bases in between. CDR3 region: CASSEWQGNIITEAFF. CDR3 nucleotide sequence: TGCGCCAGCAGTGAGTGGCAGGGTAATATTATTACTGAAGCTTTCTTT.

Many counts were recorded for this clonotype. The chain couples TRBV29-1 to TRBJ2-3; possibly TRBD2 for D (6 bases). The CDR3 loop spans 14 amino acids. Deletions cut 4 bases from V and 4 bases from J, with 15 bases between. Germline lookup yields CDR1 SQVTM and CDR2 ANQGSEA. As DNA, the CDR3 is TGCAGCGTTGGGGATAGCCGGGGGTCAGATACGCAGTATTTT. Translating gives CSVGDSRGSDTQYF.

This clonotype was picked up many times. This sequence joins TRBV7-9 and TRBJ2-5; TRBD2 might be the D (5 bases). The germline V gene has CDR1 SEHNR and CDR2 FQNEAQ (reference sequence). Trimming removed 5 bases from V and 0 bases from J, with 10 bases in between. The CDR3 length is 14 residues. The CDR3 bases are TGTGCCAGCAGCCCCGGGGAATACCAAGAGACCCAGTACTTC. Protein product: CASSPGEYQETQYF.

In its sample, this clonotype was seen many times. V and J are TRBV5-6 and TRBJ1-4, with D unresolved. This CDR3 has 14 residues. Germline values: CDR1 SGHDT, CDR2 YYEEEE. V shed 2 bases and J shed 6 bases, with 11 bases lying between them. CDR3 DNA: TGTGCCAGCAGCTTTGCAGCCACCCATGAAAAACTGTTTTTT. It codes for CASSFAATHEKLFF.

The chain recombines TRBV7-2 with TRBJ2-3; the D gene is possibly TRBD1 (6 bases). Germline assignment: CDR1 SGHTA and CDR2 FQGNSA. The CDR3 length is 15 residues. The germline V and J ends were trimmed by 4 bases and 2 bases, with 13 bases remaining between them. The CDR3 is CASSSDRWATDTQYF. The DNA of the CDR3 is TGTGCCAGCAGCTCGGACAGATGGGCCACAGATACGCAGTATTTT. Combining the CDR3 with reference TRBV7-2 and TRBJ2-3 gives the whole variable domain GAGVSQSPSNKVTEKGKDVELRCDPISGHTALYWYRQSLGQGLEFLIYFQGNSAPDKSGLPSDRFSAERTGGSVSTLTIQRTQQEDSAVYLCASSSDRWATDTQYFGPGTRLTVL.

The J gene is TRBJ2-7, the V gene TRBV29-1, with D hard to call. The V and J ends lost 4 bases and 4 bases respectively, with 8 bases between them. This CDR3 is 11 amino acids long. CDR1 is SQVTM, CDR2 ANQGSEA, per germline. The chain's CDR3 is CSVGQVYEQYF. The CDR3 bases are TGCAGCGTTGGCCAGGTGTACGAGCAGTACTTC.

CDR3 residues: CAISEYDRGSTDTQYF. The CDR3, as DNA: TGTGCCATCAGTGAGTATGACAGGGGGAGCACAGATACGCAGTATTTT. The genes are TRBV10-3 and TRBJ2-3, with 9 bases fitting TRBD1. Germline CDR1 is ENHRY and CDR2 is SYGVKD. After removal of 1 base from V and 0 bases from J, the junction contained 2 bases not matched to a gene. The CDR3 sequence is 16 residues long.

The chain couples TRBV28 to TRBJ2-5; 7 bases fit TRBD1. The germline V gene has CDR1 MDHEN and CDR2 SYDVKM. The CDR3 totals 16 residues. J gave up 0 bases and V 5 bases, and 9 bases lay outside the gene matches. For the CDR3, the DNA is TGTGCCAGCAGTCCCACCGGGACAGCCTACCAAGAGACCCAGTACTTC. It translates to CASSPTGTAYQETQYF.

The V gene is TRBV5-1, the J gene TRBJ2-2; 7 nucleotides line up with TRBD2. In germline, CDR1 is SGHRS, CDR2 YFSETQ. V shed 9 bases and J 4 bases; nucleotides not matched to a gene: 9. The CDR3 totals 14 residues. CDR3 DNA sequence: TGCGCCACCCGACCGGGGGGACCCACCGGGGAGCTGTTTTTT. This encodes CATRPGGPTGELFF.

As regards this clonotype: This sequence may be a read error, since a much larger clone differs from it by one base. The chain is built from TRBV20-1 and TRBJ1-4; a weak D match, TRBD1 (5 bases). Germline assignment: CDR1 DFQATT and CDR2 SNEGSKA (reference sequence). The CDR3 totals 13 residues. CDR3 in DNA: TGCAGTGCTCTACAGGAAACGGGTGAAGAACTGTTTTTT. Amino acids: CSALQETGEELFF.

The chain recombines TRBV29-1 with TRBJ2-1; 10 nucleotides agree with TRBD2. Losses at the gene ends were 6 bases for V and 10 bases for J; bases not matched to a gene: 0. The CDR3 runs 10 residues. The germline CDR1 and CDR2 sequences are SQVTM and ANQGSEA. The CDR3 sequence: CSVLAGEQFF. The CDR3 nucleotides read TGCAGCGTACTAGCGGGGGAGCAGTTCTTC.

This clonotype came up many times. The chain recombines TRBV5-1 with TRBJ2-6, with a weak D call TRBD2 (6 bases). V shed 3 bases and J shed 2 bases, with 9 bases lying between them. This CDR3 is 15 amino acids long. CDR1 is SGHRS, CDR2 YFSETQ, per germline. The CDR3 DNA is TGCGCCAGCAGCTCGGAGGGACCTGGGGCCAACGTCCTGACTTTC. Protein product: CASSSEGPGANVLTF.

This clonotype was detected many times. The V gene is TRBV11-2, the J gene TRBJ2-1; no clear D. Germline V gives CDR1 SGHAT, CDR2 FQNNGV. With 1 base removed from V and 1 base from J, the gap between germline ends came to 20 bases. This CDR3 is built from 19 residues. CDR3 amino acids: CASSLVLGMIVSSYNEQFF. In nucleotides, the CDR3 is TGTGCCAGCAGCTTAGTCCTTGGGATGATAGTAAGTTCCTACAATGAGCAGTTCTTC.

The CDR3 DNA is TGTGCCAGCAGCCAAGATCGAATTCCAGGCGATACGCAGTATTTT. This encodes CASSQDRIPGDTQYF. The V and J genes are TRBV14 and TRBJ2-3; no firm D call. The V gene lost 0 bases and the J gene lost 6 bases, with 13 bases spanning the gap. This CDR3 has 15 residues. The germline gives CDR1 SGHDN, CDR2 FVKESK. The variable domain in full, completed from reference TRBV14 and TRBJ2-3, reads EAGVTQFPSHSVIEKGQTVTLRCDPISGHDNLYWYRRVMGKEIKFLLHFVKESKQDESGMPNNRFLAERTGGTYSTLKVQPAELEDSGVYFCASSQDRIPGDTQYFGPGTRLTVL.

The V gene is TRBV27, the J gene TRBJ2-7; TRBD2 is a possible D gene (6 bases). CDR3 length equals 16 residues. CDR1 is MNHEY and CDR2 is SMNVEV in the germline V gene (reference sequence). V lost 3 bases, J lost 2 bases, and 17 bases lay in between. CDR3 in DNA: TGTGCCAGCAGTTTTTTCTCCCGGGGGTTACCCTACGAGCAGTACTTC. Its protein is CASSFFSRGLPYEQYF.

The chain employs TRBV20-1 and TRBJ1-1; D is perhaps TRBD1 (5 bases). CDR3 length: 16 residues. Germline loops: CDR1 DFQATT, CDR2 SNEGSKA (reference sequence). With 6 bases removed from V and 6 bases from J, the gap between germline ends came to 26 bases. The CDR3 sequence is CSATGVQSGAGAEAFF. CDR3 in DNA: TGCAGTGCGACGGGCGTTCAGTCCGGGGCCGGCGCTGAAGCTTTCTTT.

Many counts were recorded for this clonotype. V gene TRBV7-6 combines with J gene TRBJ2-1; the match to TRBD2 covers 8 bases. Unmatched junction bases numbered 10, after V lost 8 bases and J lost 4 bases. Germline CDR1 reads SGHVS; CDR2 reads FNYEAQ. The CDR3 has 15 amino acids. This CDR3 reads CASATSGGIYNEQFF. For the CDR3, the DNA is TGTGCCAGCGCCACAAGCGGGGGAATATACAATGAGCAGTTCTTC.

This chain joins TRBV12-3 or TRBV12-4 and TRBJ1-3, with D possibly being TRBD1 (5 bases). The CDR3 has 13 amino acids. V lost 4 bases and J 9 bases, leaving 13 bases between the germline ends. CDR3 in amino acids: CASSSRGGGTIYF. The DNA for the CDR3 is TGTGCCAGCAGTTCCCGGGGCGGGGGCACCATATATTTT.

The chain uses TRBV19 and TRBJ2-2; 10 bases map to TRBD1. This CDR3 is built from 15 residues. From germline, CDR1 is LNHDA and CDR2 SQIVND (reference sequence). Losses at the gene ends were 6 bases for V and 5 bases for J; bases not matched to a gene: 6. In DNA form, the CDR3 reads TGTGCCAGTAGCCAAGACAGGGGGCGAACCGGGGAGCTGTTTTTT. Residues: CASSQDRGRTGELFF.

This clonotype has a count of ten or more. The V and J genes are TRBV6-1 and TRBJ2-1; the D gene is possibly TRBD1 (5 bases). This CDR3 spans 14 amino acids. Trimming shortened V by 6 bases and J by 3 bases, and 12 bases separated the two germline ends. Germline V gives CDR1 MNHNS, CDR2 SASEGT. As DNA, the CDR3 is TGTGCCAGCAGACGACAGCAACTCTACAATGAGCAGTTCTTC. Translating it yields CASRRQQLYNEQFF.

This clonotype was seen repeatedly, ten times or more. This chain connects TRBV6-6 to TRBJ2-2; either TRBD1 or TRBD2 may fit D (6 bases each). There are 14 residues in the CDR3. V lost 7 bases and J lost 7, with 16 bases in between. Germline values: CDR1 MNHNY, CDR2 SVGAGI (reference sequence). The CDR3 sequence: CASNYREAGGELFF. For the CDR3, the DNA is TGTGCCAGCAACTACAGGGAAGCGGGCGGGGAGCTGTTTTTT.

Ten or more counts support this clonotype. The CDR3 is CASSFSGGASYNEQFF. CDR3 sequence (DNA): TGTGCCAGCAGCTTCAGCGGGGGGGCCTCCTACAATGAGCAGTTCTTC. The rearrangement links TRBV11-2 to TRBJ2-1; 10 bases line up with TRBD2. The germline gives CDR1 SGHAT, CDR2 FQNNGV. The CDR3 has 16 amino acids. V trimming: 3 bases; J trimming: 0 bases; junction bases outside the gene matches: 2.

This clonotype was recorded a few times. V usage is TRBV30 and J usage is TRBJ2-1; D is perhaps TRBD1 or TRBD2 (5 bases each). The CDR3 has 14 residues. The V end was cut by 1 base, the J end by 1 base, with 8 bases between. Germline V CDR1 and CDR2: GTSNPN, SVGIG (reference sequence). The CDR3 protein is CAWSGDGSYNEQFF. The CDR3 DNA sequence: TGTGCCTGGAGTGGGGACGGGTCCTACAATGAGCAGTTCTTC.

The chain combines TRBV6-1 with TRBJ2-3; D not resolved. This CDR3 has 14 amino acids. Per germline, CDR1 MNHNS and CDR2 SASEGT. V lost 5 bases to trimming and J lost 4 bases, with 13 bases between them. This chain's CDR3 is CASSPSSSPDTQYF. CDR3 in DNA: TGTGCCAGCAGTCCTAGTAGTTCCCCAGATACGCAGTATTTT.

This clonotype was observed a few times. This chain uses TRBV27 with TRBJ2-4; D remains ambiguous. The CDR3 spans 14 residues. CDR1 and CDR2 from the germline V gene are MNHEY and SMNVEV (reference sequence). Trimming stripped 0 bases from V and 5 bases from J, with 8 bases between. In DNA, the CDR3 is TGTGCCAGCAGTTTATCGGTCAGCCAAAACATTCAGTACTTC. Its translation is CASSLSVSQNIQYF.

The chain joins TRBV19 to TRBJ2-7; D is possibly TRBD1 or TRBD2 (6 bases each). Trimming shortened V by 5 bases and J by 3 bases, and 17 bases separated the two germline ends. Germline assignment: CDR1 LNHDA and CDR2 SQIVND (reference sequence). The CDR3 totals 15 residues. CDR3 amino acids: CASSGGRGRHYEQYF. The DNA for the CDR3 is TGTGCCAGTAGTGGAGGCCGGGGGCGACACTACGAGCAGTACTTC.

The chain couples TRBV4-3 to TRBJ1-2; D perhaps matches TRBD1 (5 bases). V was shortened by 5 bases and J by 3 bases, with 13 bases between the two germline ends. Germline CDR1 LGHNA, CDR2 YSLEER. The CDR3 runs 14 residues. The CDR3 is CASSSYRGDYGYTF. The CDR3 nucleotides are TGCGCCAGCAGCAGCTATAGGGGAGACTATGGCTACACCTTC.

In this sample, this clonotype turned up many times. The chain employs TRBV2 and TRBJ2-7; a weak D match, TRBD1 (6 bases). This CDR3 comprises 14 residues. Trimming took off 5 bases at V and 9 bases at J, with 20 bases between the two ends. The germline V gene has CDR1 SNHLY and CDR2 FYNNEI. The CDR3 nucleotides are TGTGCCAGCAGTCGGACAGCCCCCTCCCCGGGGCAGTACTTC. Its protein product is CASSRTAPSPGQYF.

The rearrangement joins TRBV6-6 to TRBJ2-7; 10 nucleotides line up with TRBD1. Germline lookup yields CDR1 MNHNY and CDR2 SVGAGI (reference sequence). Losses at the gene ends were 0 bases for V and 4 bases for J; bases not matched to a gene: 6. The CDR3 is 16 residues long. Here the CDR3 DNA reads TGTGCCAGCAGTTACTCGCACCCGGGACAGGGGTACGAGCAGTACTTC. It is translated as CASSYSHPGQGYEQYF.